This T cell receptor beta chain is drawn from a study of Graves' ophthalmopathy and Graves' hyperthyroidism. The CDR3 is 14 residues long. V dropped 6 bases and J dropped 0 bases, with 11 bases sitting between them. Germline lookup yields CDR1 LNHDA and CDR2 SQIVND (reference sequence). Disease in donors with ophthalmopathy had moderate-to-severe activity, CAS ≥3, NOSPECS ≥4 and under 3 months' duration. PBMCs were obtained from 9.5 to 10 ml of fresh peripheral blood. The study amplified TCR beta CDR3 regions using RNA transcripts. The first round was an RT-PCR with HTBI primers, and the second round was a multiplex PCR. TCRdb fed the multiplex PCR reads into MiXCR, producing one record per CDR3 protein. The table includes a few hundred thousand distinct CDR3 sequences, 20% to 25% detected once. This clonotype was seen repeatedly, ten times or more. The antigen is not known. Study findings and constraints: The model predicted ophthalmopathy progression with around 70% sensitivity and approximately 72% specificity. Most expanded thyroid clonotypes above 0.001 frequency also appeared in blood.

Specimen: peripheral blood. J is TRBJ1-1 and V is TRBV19, with D hard to call. This clonotype originated in a woman between 45 and 60 years old with Graves' ophthalmopathy. The chain's CDR3 is CASRGPGVNTEAFF. CDR3 nucleotides: TGTGCCAGTAGAGGTCCAGGTGTGAACACTGAAGCTTTCTTT.